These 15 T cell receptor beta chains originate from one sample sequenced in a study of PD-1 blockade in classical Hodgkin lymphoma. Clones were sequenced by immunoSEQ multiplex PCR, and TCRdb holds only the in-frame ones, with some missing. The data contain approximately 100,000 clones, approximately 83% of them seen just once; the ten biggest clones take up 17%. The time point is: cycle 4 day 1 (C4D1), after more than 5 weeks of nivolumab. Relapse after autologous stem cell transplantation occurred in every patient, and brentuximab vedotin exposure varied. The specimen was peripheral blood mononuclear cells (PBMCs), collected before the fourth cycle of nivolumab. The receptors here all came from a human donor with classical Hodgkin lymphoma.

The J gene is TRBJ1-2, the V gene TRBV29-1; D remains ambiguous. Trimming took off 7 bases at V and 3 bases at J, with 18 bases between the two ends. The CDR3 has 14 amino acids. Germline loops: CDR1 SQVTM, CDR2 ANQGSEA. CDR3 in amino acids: CSGSLTGEDYGYTF. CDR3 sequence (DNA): TGCAGCGGCTCCTTAACCGGGGAGGACTATGGCTACACCTTC.

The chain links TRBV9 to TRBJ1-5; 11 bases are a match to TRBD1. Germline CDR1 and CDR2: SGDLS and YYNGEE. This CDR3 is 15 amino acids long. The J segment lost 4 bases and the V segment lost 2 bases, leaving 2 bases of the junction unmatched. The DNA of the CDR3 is TGTGCCAGCAGCGTTGGGACAGGGGGGAATCAGCCCCAGCATTTT. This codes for CASSVGTGGNQPQHF. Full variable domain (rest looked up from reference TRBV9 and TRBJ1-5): DSGVTQTPKHLITATGQRVTLRCSPRSGDLSVYWYQQSLDQGLQFLIQYYNGEERAKGNILERFSAQQFPDLHSELNLSSLELGDSALYFCASSVGTGGNQPQHFGDGTRLSIL.

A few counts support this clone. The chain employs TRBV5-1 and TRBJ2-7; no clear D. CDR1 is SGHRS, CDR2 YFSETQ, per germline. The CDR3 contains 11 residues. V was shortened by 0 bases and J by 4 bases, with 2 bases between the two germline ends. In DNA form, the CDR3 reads TGCGCCAGCAGCTTGGAATACGAGCAGTACTTC. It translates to CASSLEYEQYF.

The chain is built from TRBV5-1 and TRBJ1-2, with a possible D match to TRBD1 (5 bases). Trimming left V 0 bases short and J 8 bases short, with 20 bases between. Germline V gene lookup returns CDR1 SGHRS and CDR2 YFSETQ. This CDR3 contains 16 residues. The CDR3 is CASSLADQGGLGGYTF. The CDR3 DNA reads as TGCGCCAGCAGCTTGGCCGATCAGGGAGGGTTGGGCGGCTACACCTTC.

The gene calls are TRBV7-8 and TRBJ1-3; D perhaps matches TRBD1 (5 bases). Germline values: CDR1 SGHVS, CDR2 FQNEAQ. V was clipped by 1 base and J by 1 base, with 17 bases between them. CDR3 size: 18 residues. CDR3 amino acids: CASSLVFSQGGSGNTIYF. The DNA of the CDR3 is TGTGCCAGCAGCTTAGTTTTTTCCCAGGGTGGGTCTGGAAACACCATATATTTT.

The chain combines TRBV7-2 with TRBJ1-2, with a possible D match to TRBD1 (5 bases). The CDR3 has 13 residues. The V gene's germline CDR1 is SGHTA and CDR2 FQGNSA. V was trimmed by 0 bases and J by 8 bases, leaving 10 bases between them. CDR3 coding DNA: TGTGCCAGCAGCTTAGCCAGGGTGAGGGGCTACACCTTC. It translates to CASSLARVRGYTF.

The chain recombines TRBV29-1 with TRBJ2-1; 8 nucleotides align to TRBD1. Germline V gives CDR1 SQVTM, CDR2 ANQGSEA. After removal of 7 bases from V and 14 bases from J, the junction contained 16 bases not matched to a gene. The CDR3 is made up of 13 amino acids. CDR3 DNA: TGCAGCGGCCGACCGGGACAGGTTAGTAACGAGTTCTTC. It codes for CSGRPGQVSNEFF.

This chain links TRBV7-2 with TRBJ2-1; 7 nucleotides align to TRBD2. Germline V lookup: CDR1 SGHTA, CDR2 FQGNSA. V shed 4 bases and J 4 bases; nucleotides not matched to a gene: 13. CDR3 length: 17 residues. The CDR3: CASSSSPSGTFYNEQFF. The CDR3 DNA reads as TGTGCCAGCAGCTCCTCCCCGAGCGGGACCTTTTACAATGAGCAGTTCTTC.

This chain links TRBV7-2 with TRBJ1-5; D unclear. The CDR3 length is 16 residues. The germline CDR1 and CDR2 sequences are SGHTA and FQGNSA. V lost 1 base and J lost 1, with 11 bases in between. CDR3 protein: CASSLVAGKSNQPQHF. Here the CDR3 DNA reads TGTGCCAGCAGCTTAGTGGCGGGAAAAAGCAATCAGCCCCAGCATTTT.

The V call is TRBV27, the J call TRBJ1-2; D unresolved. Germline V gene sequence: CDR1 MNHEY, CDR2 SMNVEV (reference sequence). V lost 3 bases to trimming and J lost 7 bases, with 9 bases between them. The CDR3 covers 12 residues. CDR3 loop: CASSFSGRGYTF. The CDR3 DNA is TGTGCCAGCAGTTTTTCGGGTCGTGGCTACACCTTC.

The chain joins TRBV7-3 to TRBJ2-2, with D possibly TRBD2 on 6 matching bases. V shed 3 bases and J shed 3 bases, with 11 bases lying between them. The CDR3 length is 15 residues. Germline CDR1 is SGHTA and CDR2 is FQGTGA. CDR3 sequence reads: CASSFGPGDTGELFF. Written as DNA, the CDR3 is TGTGCCAGCAGCTTTGGGCCGGGGGACACCGGGGAGCTGTTTTTT.

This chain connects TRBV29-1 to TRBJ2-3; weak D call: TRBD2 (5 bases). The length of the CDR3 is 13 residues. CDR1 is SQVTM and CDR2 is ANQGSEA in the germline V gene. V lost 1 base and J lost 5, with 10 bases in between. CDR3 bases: TGCAGCGTTGAAGCGGGGTTGGGAGATACGCAGTATTTT. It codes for CSVEAGLGDTQYF.

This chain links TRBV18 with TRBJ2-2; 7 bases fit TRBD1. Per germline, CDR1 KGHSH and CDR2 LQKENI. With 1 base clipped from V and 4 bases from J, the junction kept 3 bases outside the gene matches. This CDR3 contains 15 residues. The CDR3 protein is CASSPQAGGTGELFF. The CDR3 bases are TGTGCCAGCTCACCACAGGCAGGGGGCACCGGGGAGCTGTTTTTT.

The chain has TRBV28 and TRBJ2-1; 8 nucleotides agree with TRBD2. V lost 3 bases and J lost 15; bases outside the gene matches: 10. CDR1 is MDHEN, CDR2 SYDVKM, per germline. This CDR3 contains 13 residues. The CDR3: CASSLGTRGFMFF. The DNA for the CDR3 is TGTGCCAGCAGTTTGGGGACTAGAGGGTTTATGTTCTTC.

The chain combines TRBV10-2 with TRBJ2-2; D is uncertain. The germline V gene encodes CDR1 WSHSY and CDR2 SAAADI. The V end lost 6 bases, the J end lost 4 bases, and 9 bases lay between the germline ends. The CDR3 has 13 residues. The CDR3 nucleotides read TGCGCCAGCAGGGCCCCGGCCACCGGGGAGCTGTTTTTT. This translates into CASRAPATGELFF.